These T cell receptor beta chains were read from a single sample in a study of PD-1 blockade in mismatch repair-deficient tumors. Here immunoSEQ multiplex PCR was the method, and the copy in TCRdb shows in-frame clones only, minus some. The table includes about 110,000 clones, approximately 80% detected once. The material was peripheral blood, obtained 60 weeks after starting pembrolizumab. The receptor source for this set is an adult with mismatch repair-deficient cancer. Both conserved end residues are part of each CDR3. The D gene is left open where the match is weak. Clone sizes are given selectively: once, few, many, or a class where the clone is expanded.

v_call,j_call,cdr3_length,clone_size,d_call,cdr3_nt,cdr3_aa
TRBV14,TRBJ2-1,23,.,TRBD2,TGTGCCAGCAGCCAAGATCGTCTAGCGGGAGAGGTTCGGGGTTTTGCGTTTTACAATGAGCAGTTCTTC,CASSQDRLAGEVRGFAFYNEQFF
TRBV27,TRBJ2-4,16,.,.,TGTGCCAGCAGTTTATCGAGGACGGGGGCCAAAAACATTCAGTACTTC,CASSLSRTGAKNIQYF
TRBV30,TRBJ2-7,14,.,.,TGTGCCTGGACCCGAAGCGGATGGGACTACGAGCAGTACTTC,CAWTRSGWDYEQYF
TRBV6-1,TRBJ1-1,14,.,.,TGTGCCAGCAGTGCCAGCGGGTTGGACACTGAAGCTTTCTTT,CASSASGLDTEAFF
TRBV27,TRBJ1-4,15,.,.,TGTGCCAGCAGACCGCGGGACATTATAAATGAAAAACTGTTTTTT,CASRPRDIINEKLFF
TRBV7-2,TRBJ2-3,15,.,TRBD2,TGTGCCAGCAGCCTCTCAGATAGCGGGAGTGATACGCAGTATTTT,CASSLSDSGSDTQYF
TRBV11-2,TRBJ2-1,12,.,.,TGTGCCAGCAGCTTAGACAGAACGATGCAGTTCTTC,CASSLDRTMQFF
TRBV19,TRBJ2-2,14,.,.,TGTGCCAGTAGTAGGTATCAGTCCCCCGGGGAGCTGTTTTTT,CASSRYQSPGELFF
TRBV15,TRBJ1-5,17,.,.,TGTGCCACCAGCCAACTCCCACGGGATTATAGCAATCAGCCCCAGCATTTT,CATSQLPRDYSNQPQHF
TRBV5-1,TRBJ2-1,14,.,TRBD2,TGCGCCAGCCGACTAGCGGGTCTTATTAATGAGCAGTTCTTC,CASRLAGLINEQFF
TRBV19,TRBJ2-5,15,.,TRBD1,TGTGCCAGTAAAAGTGCGACAGGGGGCACGGAGACCCAGTACTTC,CASKSATGGTETQYF
TRBV5-1,TRBJ2-7,16,.,TRBD2,TGCGCCAGCAGCTCCTCTAGCGGGAGGGCGATAGGAGAGCAGTACTTC,CASSSSSGRAIGEQYF
TRBV7-9,TRBJ2-3,15,many,.,TGTGCCAGCAGAAATCGGGTGGACCCCTCCGATACGCAGTATTTT,CASRNRVDPSDTQYF
TRBV27,TRBJ1-5,14,few,.,TGTGCCAGCAGTTACAGGGATAGCAATCAGCCCCAGCATTTT,CASSYRDSNQPQHF
TRBV6-6,TRBJ2-7,14,.,TRBD2,TGTGCCAGCAGGGGACTAGCGGGGCCCTACGAGCAGTACTTC,CASRGLAGPYEQYF
TRBV11-3,TRBJ2-3,15,.,.,TGTGCCAGCAGCCCTCGGCAAGGTTTCGGGGATACGCAGTATTTT,CASSPRQGFGDTQYF
TRBV15,TRBJ1-2,13,few,.,TGTGCCACCAGCAGAGAGGAGGGGGACGGCTACACCTTC,CATSREEGDGYTF
TRBV19,TRBJ1-2,11,many,.,TGTGCCAGTAGTACTAACTATGGCTACACCTTC,CASSTNYGYTF
TRBV7-9,TRBJ2-7,14,.,TRBD2,TGTGCCAGCAGCTCCCTAGCGGGAGCCTACGAGCAGTACTTC,CASSSLAGAYEQYF
TRBV6-5,TRBJ1-1,15,.,TRBD1,TGTGCCAGCATTCATTCCCAGGGGGTTTCAGCTGAAGCTTTCTTT,CASIHSQGVSAEAFF
TRBV7-2,TRBJ2-1,17,.,TRBD1,TGTGCCAGCAGCTTAGATCTCGCAAAGGGGGCCTTGGATGAGCAGTTCTTC,CASSLDLAKGALDEQFF
TRBV28,TRBJ1-2,12,few,.,TGTGCCAGCAACCGTTCGGGCTATGGCTACACCTTC,CASNRSGYGYTF
TRBV27,TRBJ1-4,15,.,.,TGTGCCAGCAGTGTCCTGGGGGACCAGGGTGAAAAACTGTTTTTT,CASSVLGDQGEKLFF
TRBV10-3,TRBJ1-5,15,.,TRBD1,TGTGCCATCAGTCCGACAGGGACAGGAGGGCAGCCCCAGCATTTT,CAISPTGTGGQPQHF
TRBV20-1,TRBJ2-1,11,few,.,TGCAGTGCGCACCGTGGGGTGGAGCAGTTCTTC,CSAHRGVEQFF
TRBV5-6,TRBJ2-1,17,few,TRBD2,TGTGCCAGCAGCTCTCTGACTAGCGGCCGTCTTGACAATGAGCAGTTCTTC,CASSSLTSGRLDNEQFF
TRBV7-3,TRBJ2-3,19,.,TRBD2,TGTGCCAGCAGCTTAGGGAAGGGGGCTAGCGGGAGGTATACAGATACGCAGTATTTT,CASSLGKGASGRYTDTQYF
TRBV6-6,TRBJ1-5,14,.,.,TGTGCCAGCAGTGGGTCGGGGGGCAATCAGCCCCAGCATTTT,CASSGSGGNQPQHF
TRBV10-3,TRBJ2-3,15,.,TRBD2,TGTGCCATCAGAGTACGGGAGGCACACACAGATACGCAGTATTTT,CAIRVREAHTDTQYF
TRBV6-4,TRBJ2-7,15,.,TRBD1,TGTGCCAGCATACGGACAGGGTCGGGCTCCTACGAGCAGTACTTC,CASIRTGSGSYEQYF
TRBV10-2,TRBJ2-1,14,.,TRBD2,TGCGCCAGCAGTGTAGCGGGACTAAGCAATGAGCAGTTCTTC,CASSVAGLSNEQFF
TRBV7-2,TRBJ2-7,15,.,.,TGTGCCAGCAGCTTAGCGATGGGCTCTAGCTCCGAGCAGTACTTC,CASSLAMGSSSEQYF
TRBV7-9,TRBJ2-3,17,.,TRBD1,TGTGCCAGCAGCCGCGCAATAGACAGGGGGCCGACAGATACGCAGTATTTT,CASSRAIDRGPTDTQYF
TRBV7-9,TRBJ2-3,14,.,.,TGTGCCAGCAGCTCCGGACACGCCGCAGATACGCAGTATTTT,CASSSGHAADTQYF
TRBV15,TRBJ2-7,14,once,TRBD1,TGTGCCACCAGCTTGGACAGGGGGAGCTACGAGCAGTACTTC,CATSLDRGSYEQYF
TRBV9,TRBJ1-1,14,.,.,TGTGCCAGCAGCCAAAGAGACTCTTACACTGAAGCTTTCTTT,CASSQRDSYTEAFF
TRBV30,TRBJ2-7,12,.,TRBD2,TGTGCCTGGATCCCGGGGGGAAGCGAGCAGTACTTC,CAWIPGGSEQYF
TRBV19,TRBJ2-5,16,.,TRBD2,TGTGCCAGCACACCGGGACTAGCGGGGTTTCGGGAGACCCAGTACTTC,CASTPGLAGFRETQYF
TRBV6-6,TRBJ1-2,11,.,.,TGTGCCAGCAGTTCCGGGCAGGGGTACACCTTC,CASSSGQGYTF
TRBV29-1,TRBJ2-3,13,.,.,TGCAGCGTTGGGACAGACCTCCGAGATACGCAGTATTTT,CSVGTDLRDTQYF
TRBV19,TRBJ1-5,13,.,.,TGTGCCAGTCAAGACTGGGGCAATCAGCCCCAGCATTTT,CASQDWGNQPQHF
TRBV11-2,TRBJ2-7,15,.,TRBD2,TGTGCCAGCAGCTCCACCGGGACTAGCGGGACAGAGCAGTACTTC,CASSSTGTSGTEQYF
TRBV30,TRBJ2-1,11,.,.,TGTGCCTGGAGTGTGGTATATGAGCAGTTCTTC,CAWSVVYEQFF
TRBV7-7,TRBJ2-5,14,few,.,TGTGCTAGCAGCTTAGTAGCGACCCAAGAGACCCAGTACTTC,CASSLVATQETQYF
TRBV6-4,TRBJ1-1,13,.,.,TGTGCCAGCAGTGTATCGGTGAACACTGAAGCTTTCTTT,CASSVSVNTEAFF
TRBV6-1,TRBJ1-1,17,.,.,TGTGCCAGCAGTGAAGAGGGGTGGGGAGGTGGAAACACTGAAGCTTTCTTT,CASSEEGWGGGNTEAFF
TRBV2,TRBJ2-5,15,.,.,TGTGCCAGCAGCCCTCGACAGGCGCACCAAGAGACCCAGTACTTC,CASSPRQAHQETQYF
TRBV5-4,TRBJ1-2,16,.,.,TGTGCCAGCAGGCCTGTCCGGGACGGATCTAACTATGGCTACACCTTC,CASRPVRDGSNYGYTF
TRBV6-5,TRBJ2-3,14,.,.,TGTGCCAGCAGTTACCGGGACCCAGAAGATACGCAGTATTTT,CASSYRDPEDTQYF
TRBV11-3,TRBJ2-1,15,.,.,TGTGCCAGCAGCCGCGGGCTCGACAGCGGCAATGAGCAGTTCTTC,CASSRGLDSGNEQFF
TRBV30,TRBJ2-1,11,.,.,TGTGCCTGGATGACCCAAAATGAGCAGTTCTTC,CAWMTQNEQFF
TRBV10-3,TRBJ2-3,15,.,.,TGTGCCGTCTCGATCGGACCCGAAATCTGGGATACGCAGTATTTT,CAVSIGPEIWDTQYF
TRBV2,TRBJ2-6,15,.,TRBD1,TGTGCCAGCAGTCCCGGACAGGCTGGGGCCAACGTCCTGACTTTC,CASSPGQAGANVLTF
TRBV5-1,TRBJ1-5,14,.,.,TGCGCCAGCAGCTTGGACGGATCCAATCAGCCCCAGCATTTT,CASSLDGSNQPQHF
TRBV15,TRBJ1-3,13,.,.,TGTGCCACCACGGCCGGGTCTGGAAACACCATATATTTT,CATTAGSGNTIYF
TRBV7-6,TRBJ2-1,14,.,TRBD1,TGTGCCAGCAGCTTATACGGACAGGCCAATGAGCAGTTCTTC,CASSLYGQANEQFF
TRBV5-4,TRBJ2-5,15,.,TRBD1,TGTGCCAGCAACCTCCGGGACAGGGGGCAAGAGACCCAGTACTTC,CASNLRDRGQETQYF